The 5 T cell receptor beta chains below were found in one sample sequenced in a study of cytomegalovirus exposure and HLA in healthy donors. A multiplex PCR was run with 60 Vbeta primers and 13 Jbeta primers. TCRdb's table, derived via immunoSEQ multiplex PCR, lists solely in-frame clones and lacks some. The sample lists about 150,000 clones; about three quarters were seen once. The sequenced material came from PBMCs. The source of these receptors is a female donor in good health and CMV-seropositive.

In its sample, this clone was seen once. J is TRBJ2-7 and V is TRBV4-1, with 10 bases matching TRBD1. This CDR3 has 16 amino acids. Per germline, CDR1 MGHRA and CDR2 YSYEKL. J gave up 2 bases and V 3 bases, and 7 bases lay outside the gene matches. This CDR3 reads CASSQGGGTGAYEQYF. The CDR3 nucleotides read TGCGCCAGCAGCCAGGGCGGAGGGACAGGGGCCTACGAGCAGTACTTC.

The chain joins TRBV18 to TRBJ2-7; 7 bases agree with TRBD1. CDR1 and CDR2 from the germline V gene are KGHSH and LQKENI. This CDR3 is built from 16 residues. V shed 3 bases and J 7 bases; nucleotides not matched to a gene: 15. The CDR3 spells CASSPHPGSTGTEQYF. CDR3 coding DNA: TGTGCCAGCTCACCTCACCCGGGGTCGACAGGGACGGAGCAGTACTTC.

The chain carries TRBV5-1 and TRBJ2-3, with D possibly matching TRBD1 (5 bases). This CDR3 is 13 amino acids long. Per the germline V gene, CDR1 is SGHRS and CDR2 is YFSETQ. Trimming took off 6 bases at V and 6 bases at J, with 14 bases between the two ends. As DNA, the CDR3 is TGCGCCAGCAAAAATGGGGCGACCGATACGCAGTATTTT. This sequence encodes CASKNGATDTQYF.

J is TRBJ2-1 and V is TRBV30, with D maybe TRBD1 (5 bases). The germline CDR1 and CDR2 sequences are GTSNPN and SVGIG (reference sequence). CDR3 length: 16 residues. Trimming left V 2 bases short and J 4 bases short, with 18 bases between. The CDR3 region is CAWSKTGPSSYNEQFF. The CDR3 nucleotides read TGTGCCTGGAGTAAAACAGGCCCCTCTTCATACAATGAGCAGTTCTTC.

The CDR3 sequence: CASSEAQGQQETQYF. In DNA, the CDR3 is TGTGCCAGCAGTGAAGCGCAGGGGCAACAAGAGACCCAGTACTTC. V gene TRBV6-1 combines with J gene TRBJ2-5, with a tentative D call TRBD1 (6 bases). The CDR3 extends over 15 amino acids. Germline lookup yields CDR1 MNHNS and CDR2 SASEGT. Deletions cut 0 bases from V and 2 bases from J, with 10 bases between.